Detailed here is one T cell receptor (beta chain). As yet, its antigen is unknown. One end of the junction does not line up with germline, which may come from a read error. Donors showed nominal health when sampled, although they likely had unrecorded immune exposures. The PCR was carried out with 60 Vbeta primers and 13 Jbeta primers. Clones were read by immunoSEQ multiplex PCR, and TCRdb kept only the in-frame ones, dropping some. Among 160,000 or so clones listed, around 80% were seen once. CDR3 size: 15 residues. CDR1 is SEHNR, CDR2 FQNEAQ, per germline (reference sequence). The data are from a study of cytomegalovirus exposure and HLA in healthy donors. Study-level points and caveats: The authors later linked a missense DCLRE1C variant to TCR beta V- and J-gene trimming. Within an earlier analysis, most TCR beta V segments proved productive either about 87% or about 30% of the time.

The sample was PBMCs. This chain connects TRBV7-9 to TRBJ2-3, with TRBD1 identical over 11 bases. This clonotype was obtained from a man aged 40-49 years in good health and CMV-seronegative. The DNA for the CDR3 is TGTTCCAGCAGCTATGGACAGGGGGCCGGAGATACGCAGTATTTT. As protein: CSSSYGQGAGDTQYF.